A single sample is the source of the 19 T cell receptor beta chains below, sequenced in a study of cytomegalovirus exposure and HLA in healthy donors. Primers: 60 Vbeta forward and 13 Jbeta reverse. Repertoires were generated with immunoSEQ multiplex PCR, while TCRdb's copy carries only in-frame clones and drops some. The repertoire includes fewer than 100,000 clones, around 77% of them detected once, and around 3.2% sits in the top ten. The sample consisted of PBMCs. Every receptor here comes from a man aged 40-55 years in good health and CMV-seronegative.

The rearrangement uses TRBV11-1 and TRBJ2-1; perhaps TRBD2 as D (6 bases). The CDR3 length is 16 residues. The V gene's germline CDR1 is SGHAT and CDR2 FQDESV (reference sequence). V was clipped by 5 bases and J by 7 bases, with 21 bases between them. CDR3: CASSAGTAERSNEQFF. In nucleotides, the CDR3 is TGTGCCAGCAGCGCCGGGACTGCCGAGAGGTCTAATGAGCAGTTCTTC.

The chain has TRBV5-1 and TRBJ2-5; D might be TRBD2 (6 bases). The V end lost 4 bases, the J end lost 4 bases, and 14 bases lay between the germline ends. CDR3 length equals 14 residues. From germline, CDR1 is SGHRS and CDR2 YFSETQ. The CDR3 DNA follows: TGCGCCAGCAGCCGTGGGGGGACCGGAGAGACCCAGTACTTC. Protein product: CASSRGGTGETQYF.

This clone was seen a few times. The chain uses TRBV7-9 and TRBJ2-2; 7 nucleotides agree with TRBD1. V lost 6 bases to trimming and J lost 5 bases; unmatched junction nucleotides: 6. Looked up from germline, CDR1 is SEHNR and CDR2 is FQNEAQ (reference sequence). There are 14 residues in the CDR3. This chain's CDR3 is CASSPGQLTGELFF. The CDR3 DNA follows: TGTGCCAGCAGTCCGGGACAGCTTACCGGGGAGCTGTTTTTT.

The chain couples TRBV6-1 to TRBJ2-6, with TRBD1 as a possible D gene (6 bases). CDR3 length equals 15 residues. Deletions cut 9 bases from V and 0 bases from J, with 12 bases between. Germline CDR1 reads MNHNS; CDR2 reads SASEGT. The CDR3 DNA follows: TGTGCCAGTAAACAGGGCCCCTCTGGGGCCAACGTCCTGACTTTC. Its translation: CASKQGPSGANVLTF.

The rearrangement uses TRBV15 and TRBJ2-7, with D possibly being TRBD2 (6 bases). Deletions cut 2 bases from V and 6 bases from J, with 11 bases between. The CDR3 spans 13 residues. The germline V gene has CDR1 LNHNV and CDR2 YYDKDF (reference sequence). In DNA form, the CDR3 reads TGTGCCACCAGCAGACGGGACTTTCTCGAGCAGTACTTC. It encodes CATSRRDFLEQYF.

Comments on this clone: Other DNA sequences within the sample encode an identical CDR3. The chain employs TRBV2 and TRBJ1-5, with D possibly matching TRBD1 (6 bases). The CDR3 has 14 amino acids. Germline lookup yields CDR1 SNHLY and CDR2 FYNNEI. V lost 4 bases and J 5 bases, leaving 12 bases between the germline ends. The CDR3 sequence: CASSGRQADQPQHF. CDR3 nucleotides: TGTGCCAGCAGTGGAAGACAGGCCGATCAGCCCCAGCATTTT.

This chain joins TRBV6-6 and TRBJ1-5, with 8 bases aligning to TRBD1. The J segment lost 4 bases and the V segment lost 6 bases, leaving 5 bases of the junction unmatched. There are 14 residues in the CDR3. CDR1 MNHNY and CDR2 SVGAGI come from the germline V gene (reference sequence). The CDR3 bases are TGTGCCAGCAGCCAAGGACAGGGTAATCAGCCCCAGCATTTT. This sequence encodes CASSQGQGNQPQHF.

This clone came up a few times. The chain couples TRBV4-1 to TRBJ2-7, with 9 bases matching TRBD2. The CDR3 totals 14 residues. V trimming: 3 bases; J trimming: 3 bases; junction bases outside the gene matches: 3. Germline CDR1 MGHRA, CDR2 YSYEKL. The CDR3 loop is CASSHLSGSYEQYF. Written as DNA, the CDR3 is TGCGCCAGCAGCCACCTTAGCGGGAGCTACGAGCAGTACTTC.

The CDR3 region is CASSLLGHKDTEAFF. The CDR3 DNA follows: TGCGCCAGCAGCTTGTTGGGCCACAAGGACACTGAAGCTTTCTTT. The chain carries TRBV5-1 and TRBJ1-1, with D uncertain. V lost 1 base and J lost 3, with 13 bases in between. Germline CDR1 and CDR2: SGHRS and YFSETQ. The CDR3 covers 15 residues. Full variable domain (outside the CDR3, taken from reference TRBV5-1 and TRBJ1-1): KAGVTQTPRYLIKTRGQQVTLSCSPISGHRSVSWYQQTPGQGLQFLFEYFSETQRNKGNFPGRFSGRQFSNSRSEMNVSTLELGDSALYLCASSLLGHKDTEAFFGQGTRLTVV.

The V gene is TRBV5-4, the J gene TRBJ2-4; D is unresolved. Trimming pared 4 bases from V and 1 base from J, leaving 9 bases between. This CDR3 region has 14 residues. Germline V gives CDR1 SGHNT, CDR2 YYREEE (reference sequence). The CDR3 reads CASSTEWAKNIQYF. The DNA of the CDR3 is TGTGCCAGCAGCACAGAGTGGGCCAAAAACATTCAGTACTTC.

The CDR3 is CASRAGGADEKLFF. The CDR3, as DNA: TGTGCCAGCAGGGCAGGGGGCGCCGATGAAAAACTGTTTTTT. The chain employs TRBV2 and TRBJ1-4, with 8 positions matching TRBD1. CDR1 and CDR2 (germline): SNHLY, FYNNEI. V gave up 6 bases and J gave up 6 bases; unmatched junction bases: 6. The CDR3 extends over 14 amino acids. Drawing the rest from reference TRBV2 and TRBJ1-4, the complete variable domain is EPEVTQTPSHQVTQMGQEVILRCVPISNHLYFYWYRQILGQKVEFLVSFYNNEISEKSEIFDDQFSVERPDGSNFTLKIRSTKLEDSAMYFCASRAGGADEKLFFGSGTQLSVL.

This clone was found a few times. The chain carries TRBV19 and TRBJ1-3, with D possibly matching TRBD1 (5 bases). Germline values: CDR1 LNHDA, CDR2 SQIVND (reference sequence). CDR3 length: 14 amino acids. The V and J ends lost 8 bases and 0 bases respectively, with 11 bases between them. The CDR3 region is CASRDGSSGNTIYF. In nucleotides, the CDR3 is TGTGCCAGTCGGGACGGGAGCTCTGGAAACACCATATATTTT.

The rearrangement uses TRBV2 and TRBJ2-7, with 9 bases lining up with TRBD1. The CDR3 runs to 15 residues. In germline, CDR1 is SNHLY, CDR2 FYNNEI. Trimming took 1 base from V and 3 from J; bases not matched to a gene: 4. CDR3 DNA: TGTGCCAGCAGTGAAGGAGGACAGGGGAACTACGAGCAGTACTTC. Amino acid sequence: CASSEGGQGNYEQYF. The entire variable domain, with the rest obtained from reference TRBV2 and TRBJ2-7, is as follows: EPEVTQTPSHQVTQMGQEVILRCVPISNHLYFYWYRQILGQKVEFLVSFYNNEISEKSEIFDDQFSVERPDGSNFTLKIRSTKLEDSAMYFCASSEGGQGNYEQYFGPGTRLTVT.

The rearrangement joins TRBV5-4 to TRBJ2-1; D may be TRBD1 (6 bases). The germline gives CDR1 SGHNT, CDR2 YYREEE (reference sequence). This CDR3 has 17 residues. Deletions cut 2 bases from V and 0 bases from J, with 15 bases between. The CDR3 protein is CASSLFPGDHSYNEQFF. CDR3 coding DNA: TGTGCCAGCAGCTTATTCCCAGGGGACCACTCCTACAATGAGCAGTTCTTC.

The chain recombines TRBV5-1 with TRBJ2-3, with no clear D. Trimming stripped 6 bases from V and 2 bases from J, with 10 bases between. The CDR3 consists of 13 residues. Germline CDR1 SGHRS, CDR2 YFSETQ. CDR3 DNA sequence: TGCGCCAGCACCCCCTCGTCCACAGATACGCAGTATTTT. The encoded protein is CASTPSSTDTQYF.

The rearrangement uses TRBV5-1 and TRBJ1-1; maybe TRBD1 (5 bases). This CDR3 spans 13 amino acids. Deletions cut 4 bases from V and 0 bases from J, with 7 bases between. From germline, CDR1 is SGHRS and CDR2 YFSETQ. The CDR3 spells CASSTGVNTEAFF. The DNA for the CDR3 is TGCGCCAGCAGCACGGGGGTGAACACTGAAGCTTTCTTT.

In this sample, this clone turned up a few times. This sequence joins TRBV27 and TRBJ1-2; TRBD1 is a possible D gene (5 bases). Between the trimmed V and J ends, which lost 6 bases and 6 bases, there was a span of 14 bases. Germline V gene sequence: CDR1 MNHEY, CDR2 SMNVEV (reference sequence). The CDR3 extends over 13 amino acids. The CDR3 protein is CASSDGGTDGYTF. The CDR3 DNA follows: TGTGCCAGCAGCGATGGGGGGACTGATGGCTACACCTTC.

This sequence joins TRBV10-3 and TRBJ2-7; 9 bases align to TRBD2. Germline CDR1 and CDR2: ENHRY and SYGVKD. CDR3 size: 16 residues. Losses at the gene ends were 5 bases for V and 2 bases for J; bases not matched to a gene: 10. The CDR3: CAISTSGGSATYEQYF. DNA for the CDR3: TGTGCCATCAGTACCAGCGGGGGGTCCGCAACCTACGAGCAGTACTTC.

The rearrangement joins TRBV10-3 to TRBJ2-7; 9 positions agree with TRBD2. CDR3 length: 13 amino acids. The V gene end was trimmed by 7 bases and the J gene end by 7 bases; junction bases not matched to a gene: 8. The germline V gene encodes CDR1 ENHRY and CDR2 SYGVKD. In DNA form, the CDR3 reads TGTGCCATCAATCAGCGGGAGGCGGGGGAGCAGTACTTC. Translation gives CAINQREAGEQYF.